This T cell receptor beta chain was obtained from a study of blood T cell repertoires in COVID-19. At the level of the study: Among Cohort 3 donors, those recovered had two negative PCRs, clearance, or symptom resolution. Nucleic acid was either cDNA or gDNA, and it came from T cells, B-cell-depleted T cells, or PBMCs.

TCRdb's table, derived via immunoSEQ multiplex PCR, lists solely in-frame clones and lacks some. Of approximately 360,000 clones in the sample, more than 75% were seen once. In this sample, this clone turned up once. CDR3 length: 17 amino acids. After removal of 3 bases from V and 3 bases from J, the junction contained 11 bases not matched to a gene. Germline V CDR1 and CDR2: LGHDT, YNNKEL (reference sequence). Participants came from about 24 US areas, aged about 18 to 100 years. Participants reported their clinical history, and cohort assignment relied on those reports. The sample was PBMCs or T cells enriched from blood (not recorded which). The chain couples TRBV3-1 (or the pseudogene TRBV3-2) to TRBJ2-7; 10 nucleotides line up with TRBD2. This receptor was taken from a man in his forties in a cohort exposed to, infected with or recovered from COVID-19 (not recorded which). The CDR3 sequence: CASSHPTTSGLNYEQYF. The CDR3 DNA reads TGTGCCAGCAGCCACCCCACGACTAGCGGGCTGAACTACGAGCAGTACTTC.